A selection of T cell receptor beta chains follows, all from one sample in a study of cytomegalovirus exposure and HLA in healthy donors. Profiled with immunoSEQ multiplex PCR; TCRdb holds only in-frame clones, not every one. The table lists some 150,000 clones, about 80% of them singletons. The sample consisted of PBMCs. The origin of the receptors is a woman between 25 and 40 years old in good health and CMV-seronegative. The CDR3 runs from the conserved cysteine through the conserved F or W. The D gene is left open where the match is weak. A row's size may be missing; if present it is once, few, many or a size class.

d_call clone_size j_call v_call cdr3_length cdr3_nt cdr3_aa
- once TRBJ2-3 TRBV29-1 11 TGCAGCGCCAACCGACAGGTTTTGCAGTATTTT CSANRQVLQYF
TRBD1 - TRBJ1-1 TRBV5-1 12 TGCGCCAGCATTCCGACAGGGGCTGAAGCTTTCTTT CASIPTGAEAFF
TRBD1 - TRBJ1-6 TRBV25-1 14 TGTGCCAGCAGTGAGTGGACAGGGGGTTCACCCCTCCACTTT CASSEWTGGSPLHF
TRBD2 once TRBJ2-2 TRBV13 15 TGTGCCAGCAGCGCCGGGGGGGCGGACACCGGGGAGCTGTTTTTT CASSAGGADTGELFF
TRBD1 - TRBJ2-2 TRBV9 14 TGTGCCAGCAGCGGGACAGGGACCCCCGGGGAGCTGTTTTTT CASSGTGTPGELFF
- few TRBJ2-5 TRBV7-9 14 TGTGCCAGCAGCTTAGATAGGGGCACAGAGACCCAGTACTTC CASSLDRGTETQYF
- - TRBJ2-7 TRBV9 15 TGTGCCAGCAGCGTAGCCCCTAGCTCCAACTACGAGCAGTACTTC CASSVAPSSNYEQYF
- - TRBJ1-1 TRBV5-5 13 TGTGCCAGTTTACAGGCCCCGAACACTGAAGCTTTCTTT CASLQAPNTEAFF
TRBD2 - TRBJ2-6 TRBV28 17 TGTGCCAGCAGTTTCGGGCTAGCGGGGGCTGGGGCCAACGTCCTGACTTTC CASSFGLAGAGANVLTF
TRBD1 - TRBJ1-1 TRBV5-1 14 TGCGCCAGCAGTCGAAGACAGGGAGGCACTGAAGCTTTCTTT CASSRRQGGTEAFF
- - TRBJ2-1 TRBV4-3 14 TGCGCCAGCAGCCAGATCTTAGGAGGGAATGAGCAGTTCTTC CASSQILGGNEQFF
TRBD1 - TRBJ1-2 TRBV9 15 TGTGCCAGCAGCGACCCTACAGGGGGCGGAGGTGGCTACACCTTC CASSDPTGGGGGYTF
TRBD2 - TRBJ2-1 TRBV6-5 15 TGTGCCAGCAGTCCTCTAGCGGGGGGGCGGAATGAGCAGTTCTTC CASSPLAGGRNEQFF
TRBD1 - TRBJ1-2 TRBV5-1 16 TGCGCCAGTCGACCTCCGGGACAGGCGGGTTTCGGTGGCTACACCTTC CASRPPGQAGFGGYTF
- - TRBJ1-1 TRBV20-1 11 TGCAGTGCCAGGGTCCTGGTTGAAGCTTTCTTT CSARVLVEAFF
TRBD2 - TRBJ2-2 TRBV5-4 16 TGTGCCAGCAGCTTAGGACTAGCGGGGAACACCGGGGAGCTGTTTTTT CASSLGLAGNTGELFF
- - TRBJ1-1 TRBV6-5 16 TGTGCCAGCAGTTACTTGTCGGCCAGGGGCGGCACTGAAGCTTTCTTT CASSYLSARGGTEAFF
- - TRBJ2-7 TRBV7-8 16 TGTGCCAGCAGCTTAGGGGCGGGAATCCGGGGAGACGAGCAGTACTTC CASSLGAGIRGDEQYF
TRBD1 - TRBJ2-2 TRBV9 15 TGTGCCAGCAGCGAGTGGACAGGGGGGACCGGGGAGCTGTTTTTT CASSEWTGGTGELFF
- - TRBJ1-5 TRBV30 14 TGTGCCTGGAGTCTCCAGTATAGCAATCAGCCCCAGCATTTT CAWSLQYSNQPQHF
- - TRBJ2-7 TRBV2 14 TGTGCCAGCAGTGAAGCCCGGGGTGGCTACGAGCAGTACTTC CASSEARGGYEQYF
- - TRBJ1-2 TRBV9 13 TGTGCCAGCAGCGACAGGGCGATAGATGGCTACACCTTC CASSDRAIDGYTF
TRBD1 - TRBJ1-4 TRBV5-1 16 TGCGCCAGCAGCCACGACAGGGTTTTAGAGTATGAAAAACTGTTTTTT CASSHDRVLEYEKLFF
- - TRBJ1-5 TRBV27 14 TGTGCCAGCAGTTCTCCCTATAGCAATCAGCCCCAGCATTTT CASSSPYSNQPQHF
TRBD2 few TRBJ2-1 TRBV7-3 16 TGTGCCAGCAGCTTAATCGGTAGCGGGGGACACAATGAGCAGTTCTTC CASSLIGSGGHNEQFF
TRBD2 - TRBJ2-1 TRBV12-5 16 TGTGCTAGTGGTTTGGCAGCGGGGGCCATTGGGATTGAGCAGTTCTTC CASGLAAGAIGIEQFF
TRBD1 - TRBJ1-1 TRBV11-2 16 TGTGCCAGCAGCGATAGCAGGGGGCTCAGGGGAACTGAAGCTTTCTTT CASSDSRGLRGTEAFF
TRBD1 once TRBJ2-1 TRBV4-3 14 TGCGCCAGCAGCCAAGGGACAGGGTCGGGTGAGCAGTTCTTC CASSQGTGSGEQFF
TRBD2 - TRBJ2-7 TRBV5-1 14 TGCGCCAGCAGCACGGCGGGGGGTTTGTACGAGCAGTACTTC CASSTAGGLYEQYF
- - TRBJ2-6 TRBV7-9 18 TGTGCCAGCAGCACCTCTATTCAGGGCGCTTATTGGGCCAACGTCCTGACTTTC CASSTSIQGAYWANVLTF
TRBD2 - TRBJ2-7 TRBV2 13 TGTGCCAGCAGTGAAGCGCAAGTCGGGGGGAGGTTATTC CASSEAQVGGRLF